The rows below give T cell receptor beta chains drawn from one sample of a study of early T cells in non-severe SARS-CoV-2 infection. TCRdb independently ran MiXCR on the 5' RACE reads; one entry per CDR3 protein. Of roughly 32,000 distinct CDR3 sequences listed, about 3.9% were seen once; the top ten hold around 8.4%. The sequenced sample was whole blood. The receptors come from an adult who was a healthcare worker with PCR-confirmed SARS-CoV-2 infection or an uninfected control (not recorded which). Each CDR3 is given with its conserved first and last residue. The D gene is left open where the match is weak. Clone size appears in some rows only: once, few, many, or a class for an expanded clone.

TRBV11-2,TRBJ2-7,TRBD1,NA,TGTGCCAGCAGCGGAGGGACAGGGGCCGGGGAGCAGTACTTC,CASSGGTGAGEQYF
TRBV7-2,TRBJ1-2,TRBD1,many,TGTGCCAGCAGCCTAAACAGGGGGTCCAGCACCAACTATGGCTACACCTTC,CASSLNRGSSTNYGYTF
TRBV29-1,TRBJ1-1,NA,many,TGCAGCGCCCGATGGGGGGGCACTGAAGCTTTCTTT,CSARWGGTEAFF
TRBV6-2/TRBV6-3,TRBJ1-5,NA,many,TGTGCCAGCAGTTCTGGGGGATTCAATCAGCCCCAGCATTTT,CASSSGGFNQPQHF
TRBV9,TRBJ2-1,NA,many,TGTGCCAGCAGCATCACAGGGTATAGTTCCGATGAGCAGTTCTTC,CASSITGYSSDEQFF
TRBV20-1,TRBJ1-2,NA,many,TGCAGTGCTAGTCAGAGCAACTATGGCTACACCTTC,CSASQSNYGYTF
TRBV29-1,TRBJ2-6,NA,many,TGCAGCGTTGACTCTGGGGCCAACGTCCTGACTTTC,CSVDSGANVLTF
TRBV7-6,TRBJ1-2,TRBD1,many,TGTGCCAGCAGCCCCAACAGGGGGACTGGGTATGGCTACACCTTC,CASSPNRGTGYGYTF
TRBV11-2,TRBJ1-1,NA,many,TGTGCCAGCAGCTTCACAAGACCGGGTATGAACACTGAAGCTTTCTTT,CASSFTRPGMNTEAFF
TRBV29-1,TRBJ1-2,NA,many,TGCAGCGTCAGAGCCGGGGATGGCTACACCTTC,CSVRAGDGYTF
TRBV29-1,TRBJ2-3,TRBD2,few,TGCAGCGTTGAGCGGGGGGCTCTTCATACGCAGTATTTT,CSVERGALHTQYF
TRBV6-6,TRBJ2-7,NA,many,TGTGCCAGCAGTTACGTCGACCTCGAGCAGTACTTC,CASSYVDLEQYF
TRBV7-8,TRBJ2-7,NA,few,TGTGCCAGCAGCCCTACAGGAGTTCCGTACGAGCAGTACTTC,CASSPTGVPYEQYF
TRBV10-1,TRBJ2-1,TRBD2,many,TGCGCCAGCAGTGAGGTCCTAGCGGGACCTGAGCAGTTCTTC,CASSEVLAGPEQFF
TRBV3-1,TRBJ2-1,NA,NA,TGTGCCAGCAGCCAAGCGCATGACCGCTACAATGAGCAGTTCTTC,CASSQAHDRYNEQFF
TRBV3-1,TRBJ2-1,NA,few,TGTGCCAGCAGCCAAATGAGCGGGTACAATGAGCAGTTCTTC,CASSQMSGYNEQFF
TRBV4-1,TRBJ1-1,NA,many,TGCGCCAGCAGCCAAGAACCCGGGTCCGCGAACACTGAAGCTTTCTTT,CASSQEPGSANTEAFF
TRBV21-1,TRBJ1-5,NA,NA,TGTGCCAGCAGCCTCCGAGAACAGGCAGATCAGCCCCAGCATTTT,CASSLREQADQPQHF
TRBV7-8,TRBJ2-5,NA,few,TGTGCCAGCAGCCCCGGAGGGGGCCCCGTAGAAGAGACCCAGTACTTC,CASSPGGGPVEETQYF
TRBV5-1,TRBJ2-2,NA,many,TGCGCCAGCAGCGTAGGGCCGGGCACCGGGGAGCTGTTTTTT,CASSVGPGTGELFF
TRBV7-9,TRBJ1-2,NA,many,TGTGCCAGCAGCCTAAAGGTGGCGACAGCAAACTATGGCTACACCTTC,CASSLKVATANYGYTF
TRBV6-1,TRBJ2-2,NA,few,TGTGCCAGCAGCGCCTCAAGGACTGTATTGGGCGGGGAGCTGTTTTTT,CASSASRTVLGGELFF
TRBV19,TRBJ2-3,NA,many,TGTGCCAGCTCCCAGGGGCCAAGCACAGATACGCAGTATTTT,CASSQGPSTDTQYF
TRBV29-1,TRBJ2-4,TRBD1,medium-sized,TGCAGCGTTGCCCAGGGGGCGAGGGGGTACATTCAGTACTTC,CSVAQGARGYIQYF
TRBV5-4,TRBJ2-4,NA,many,TGTGCCAGCAGCTTGGGCCCCGGAGACACCCAAGACTTC,CASSLGPGDTQDF
TRBV12-3/TRBV12-4,TRBJ1-4,NA,many,TGTGCCAGCAGCTCTCGACGGCTGCGACTGTTTTTT,CASSSRRLRLFF
TRBV6-1,TRBJ1-1,NA,many,TGTGCCAGCATAGAGGGATCCGGGGGCACTGAAGCTTTCTTT,CASIEGSGGTEAFF
TRBV5-1,TRBJ2-2,NA,many,TGCGCCAGCAGCCCCCCAGGGTTCGCCGGGGAGCTGTTTTTT,CASSPPGFAGELFF
TRBV6-5,TRBJ1-4,NA,many,TGTGCCAGCAGTTACGGGTTATCGGGGGGGATTGCAACTAATGAAAAACTGTTTTTT,CASSYGLSGGIATNEKLFF
TRBV12-3/TRBV12-4,TRBJ2-7,TRBD2,many,TGTGCCAGCAGTTTATTAGCGGGGGGGGACACCTACGAGCAGTACTTC,CASSLLAGGDTYEQYF
TRBV20-1,TRBJ2-5,NA,many,TGCAGTGCTAGAAACCCGGGACCGCCAGAGACCCAGTACTTC,CSARNPGPPETQYF
TRBV13,TRBJ1-2,NA,many,TGTGCCAGCAGCCCCCGGGGCCTTGTACGAGGGAACTATGGCTACACCTTC,CASSPRGLVRGNYGYTF
TRBV19,TRBJ2-2,NA,many,TGTGCCTCGCAGGGTCTCTCAGAGAGCGGGGAGCTGTTTTTT,CASQGLSESGELFF
TRBV9,TRBJ2-1,TRBD2,NA,TGTGCCAGCAGCATCCTTAGCGGGGGCGCCGGGGATGAGCAGTTCTTC,CASSILSGGAGDEQFF
TRBV5-1,TRBJ2-2,TRBD1,many,TGCGCCAGCAGGAGAGGGGGCAGTAACACCGGGGAGCTGTTTTTT,CASRRGGSNTGELFF
TRBV5-1,TRBJ2-5,NA,many,TGCGCCAGCAGCTCCCCGTACCAAGAGACCCAGTACTTC,CASSSPYQETQYF
TRBV29-1,TRBJ2-5,TRBD2,medium-sized,TGCAGCGTCCGCGGGAGTCGAGAGACCCAGTACTTC,CSVRGSRETQYF
TRBV19,TRBJ2-1,TRBD2,many,TGTGCCAGTAGTTTAGCGGGTTGGAATGAGCAGTTCTTC,CASSLAGWNEQFF
TRBV24-1,TRBJ2-5,NA,NA,TGTGCCACCAGTGATTTAGGGGACATCCAAGAGACCCAGTACTTC,CATSDLGDIQETQYF
TRBV6-2/TRBV6-3,TRBJ2-7,TRBD2,many,TGTGCCAGCAGTTATCTGGGACTAGCGGGCTCCTACGAGCAGTACTTC,CASSYLGLAGSYEQYF
TRBV29-1,TRBJ2-5,TRBD1,many,TGCAGCGTTGAAGATTTTGGACAGGGGTCAGAGACCCAGTACTTC,CSVEDFGQGSETQYF
TRBV5-1,TRBJ2-1,NA,NA,TGCGCCAGCAGCTTGGGCAATGAGCAGTTCTTC,CASSLGNEQFF
TRBV5-1,TRBJ2-3,TRBD2,many,TGCGCCAGCAGCTCTAGCGGGAGTCTGGCAGATACGCAGTATTTT,CASSSSGSLADTQYF
TRBV27,TRBJ2-7,NA,NA,TGTGCCAGCAGTTTCCGCACCGTGGGCGGCGACGAGCAGTACTTC,CASSFRTVGGDEQYF
TRBV5-1,TRBJ2-7,TRBD1,few,TGCGCCAGCAGCACCTGGGACAGGGTGAACGAGCAGTACTTC,CASSTWDRVNEQYF
TRBV30,TRBJ1-1,TRBD1,many,TGTGCCTGGAGTGTCCCTATATACGGGACAGGGTCTGAAGCTTTCTTT,CAWSVPIYGTGSEAFF
TRBV6-5,TRBJ1-4,TRBD1,few,TGTGCCAGCAGCACCGGGACAGGTAGTGAAAAACTGTTTTTT,CASSTGTGSEKLFF
TRBV6-1,TRBJ1-1,NA,many,TGTGCCAGCAGTGAAGAACCGATGAGTTCAACTGAAGCTTTCTTT,CASSEEPMSSTEAFF